This TCR beta chain was sequenced for a study of blood T cells in healthy people across ages. This CDR3 comprises 16 residues. Findings and caveats of the study: Because donor CMV status was unknown, expanded clonotype changes were possibly confounded.

This clonotype turned up a few times. Its antigen is not known. A second PCR, run for roughly 7 to 12 cycles, used a sample-barcoded 5' primer plus a J-beta primer mix. Every cDNA molecule bore a tag from a template-switch adaptor containing 12 random nucleotides. Each CDR3 protein gets one entry after TCRdb re-called the 5' RACE reads with MiXCR. In the table there are roughly 1,500,000 distinct CDR3 sequences, about 32% of which are singletons. The sequence derives from a woman in her twenties or thirties in good health. The chain uses TRBV21-1 and TRBJ2-3. TRBV21-1 counts as a pseudogene. The sample comprised blood. CDR3 bases: TGTGCCAGCAGCAATGGGTGGTCGCTCGGCACAGATACGCAGTATTTT. It translates to CASSNGWSLGTDTQYF.